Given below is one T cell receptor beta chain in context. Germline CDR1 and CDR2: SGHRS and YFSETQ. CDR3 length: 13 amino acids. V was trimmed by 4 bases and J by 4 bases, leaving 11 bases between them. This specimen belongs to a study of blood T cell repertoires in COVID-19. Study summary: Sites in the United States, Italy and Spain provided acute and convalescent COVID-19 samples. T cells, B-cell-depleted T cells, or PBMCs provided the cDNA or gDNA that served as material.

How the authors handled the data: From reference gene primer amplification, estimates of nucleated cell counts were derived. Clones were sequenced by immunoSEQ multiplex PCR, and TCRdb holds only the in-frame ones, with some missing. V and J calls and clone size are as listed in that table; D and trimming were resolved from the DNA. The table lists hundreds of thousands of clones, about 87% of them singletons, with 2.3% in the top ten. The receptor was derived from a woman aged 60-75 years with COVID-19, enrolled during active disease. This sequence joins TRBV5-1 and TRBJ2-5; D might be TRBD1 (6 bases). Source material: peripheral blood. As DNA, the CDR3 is TGCGCCAGCAGCCCGGACAGTTTAGAGACCCAGTACTTC. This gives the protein CASSPDSLETQYF. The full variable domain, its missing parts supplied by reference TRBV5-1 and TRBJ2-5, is KAGVTQTPRYLIKTRGQQVTLSCSPISGHRSVSWYQQTPGQGLQFLFEYFSETQRNKGNFPGRFSGRQFSNSRSEMNVSTLELGDSALYLCASSPDSLETQYFGPGTRLLVL.